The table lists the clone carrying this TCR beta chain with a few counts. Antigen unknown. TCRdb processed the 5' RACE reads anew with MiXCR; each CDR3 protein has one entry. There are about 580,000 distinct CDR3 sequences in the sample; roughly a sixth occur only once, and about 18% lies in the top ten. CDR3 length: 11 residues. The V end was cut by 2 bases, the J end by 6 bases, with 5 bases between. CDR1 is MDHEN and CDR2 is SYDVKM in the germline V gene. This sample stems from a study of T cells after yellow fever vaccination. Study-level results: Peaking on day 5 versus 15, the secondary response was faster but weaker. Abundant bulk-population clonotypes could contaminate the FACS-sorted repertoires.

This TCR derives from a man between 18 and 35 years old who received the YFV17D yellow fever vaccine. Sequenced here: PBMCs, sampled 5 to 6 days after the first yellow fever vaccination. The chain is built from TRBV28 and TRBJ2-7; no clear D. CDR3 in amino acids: CASSLRCEQYV. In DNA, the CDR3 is TGTGCCAGCAGTTTACGTTGCGAGCAGTACGTC.